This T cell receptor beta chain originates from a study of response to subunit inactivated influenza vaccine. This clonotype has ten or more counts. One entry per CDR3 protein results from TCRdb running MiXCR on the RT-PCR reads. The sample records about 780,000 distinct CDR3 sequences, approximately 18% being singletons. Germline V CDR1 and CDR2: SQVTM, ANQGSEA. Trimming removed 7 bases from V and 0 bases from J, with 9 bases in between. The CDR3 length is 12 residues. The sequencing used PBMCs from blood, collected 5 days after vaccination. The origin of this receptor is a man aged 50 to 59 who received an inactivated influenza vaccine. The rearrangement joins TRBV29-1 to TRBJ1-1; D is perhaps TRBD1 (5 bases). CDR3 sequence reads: CSAGHLNTEAFF. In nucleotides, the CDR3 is TGCAGCGCCGGACACCTGAACACTGAAGCTTTCTTT.